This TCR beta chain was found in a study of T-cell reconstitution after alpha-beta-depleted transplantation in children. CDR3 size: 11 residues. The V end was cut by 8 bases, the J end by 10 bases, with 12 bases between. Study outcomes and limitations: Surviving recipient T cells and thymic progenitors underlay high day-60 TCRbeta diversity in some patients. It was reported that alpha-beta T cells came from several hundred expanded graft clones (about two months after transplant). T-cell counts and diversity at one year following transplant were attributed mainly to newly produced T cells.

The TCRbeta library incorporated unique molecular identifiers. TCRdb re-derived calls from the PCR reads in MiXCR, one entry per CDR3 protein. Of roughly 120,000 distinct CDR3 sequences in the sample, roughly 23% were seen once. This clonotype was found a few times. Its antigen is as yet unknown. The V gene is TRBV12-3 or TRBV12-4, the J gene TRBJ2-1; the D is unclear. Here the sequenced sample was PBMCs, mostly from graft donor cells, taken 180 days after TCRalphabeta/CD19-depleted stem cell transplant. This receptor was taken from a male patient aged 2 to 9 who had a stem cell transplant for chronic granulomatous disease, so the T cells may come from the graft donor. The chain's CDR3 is CASFLNDEQFF. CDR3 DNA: TGTGCCAGCTTCCTCAATGACGAGCAGTTCTTC.